This T cell receptor (beta chain) was sequenced during a study of T cells in Graves' hyperthyroidism and ophthalmopathy. Study outcomes and limitations: The authors' 13 V-J model separated ophthalmopathy from stable hyperthyroidism. Most thyroid clonotypes expanded above 0.001 were also detected in blood.

Germline V gene lookup returns CDR1 MNHEY and CDR2 SVGEGT. Trimming shortened V by 6 bases and J by 0 bases, and 20 bases separated the two germline ends. CDR3 length: 18 residues. Every diagnosis used clinical symptoms, serum thyroxine and TRAb, thyroid ultrasound and orbital computed tomography. About this clonotype: Its antigen is unidentified.

Amplification targeted TCR beta CDR3 regions from RNA transcripts. HTBI primers were employed in a first-round RT-PCR of the TCR CDR3. Via MiXCR, TCRdb re-called the multiplex PCR reads, giving one row per CDR3 protein. The table includes under 550,000 distinct CDR3 sequences, around 13% detected once. This chain joins TRBV6-2 or TRBV6-3 and TRBJ1-4; D unresolved. Sequenced material: blood. This receptor was identified in a woman between 18 and 29 years old with Graves' hyperthyroidism. The CDR3 nucleotides are TGTGCCAGCAGCCAAGATGATAGACAATTTGCAACTAATGAAAAACTGTTTTTT. Translation gives CASSQDDRQFATNEKLFF.